Listed below are T cell receptor beta chains from one sample, sequenced in a study of blood T cell repertoires in COVID-19. Data came from immunoSEQ multiplex PCR; TCRdb stores just in-frame clones and leaves some out. The sample shows almost 200,000 clones, about 85% of them seen only once. Sequenced input: peripheral blood. These receptors were taken from a man aged 55-75 years with COVID-19, enrolled during active disease. The CDR3 runs from the conserved cysteine through the conserved F or W. A D gene is named only where the DNA matches it firmly. Clone sizes are given selectively: once, few, many, or a class where the clone is expanded.

abundance: -
v_gene: TRBV30
j_gene: TRBJ1-2
d_gene: -
CDR3nt: TGTGCCTGGAGTAGCCTTTTCTATGGCTACACCTTC
CDR3aa: CAWSSLFYGYTF

abundance: -
v_gene: TRBV6-5
j_gene: TRBJ2-2
d_gene: -
CDR3nt: TGTGCCAGCACCAGGCTCACCGGGGAGCTGTTTTTT
CDR3aa: CASTRLTGELFF

abundance: -
v_gene: TRBV4-2
j_gene: TRBJ1-2
d_gene: TRBD1
CDR3nt: TGTGCCAGCAGCCAAGCGACAGGGGACGGCTACACCTTC
CDR3aa: CASSQATGDGYTF

abundance: -
v_gene: TRBV5-4
j_gene: TRBJ2-1
d_gene: TRBD2
CDR3nt: TGTGCCAGCAGCTCTGGACAGTTAAGGACTAGCGGGAGTATAGAGCAGTTCTTC
CDR3aa: CASSSGQLRTSGSIEQFF

abundance: -
v_gene: TRBV28
j_gene: TRBJ1-4
d_gene: TRBD1
CDR3nt: TGTGCCAGCAGCATGCTGACAGGGGTTGAGGAAAAACTGTTTTTT
CDR3aa: CASSMLTGVEEKLFF

abundance: -
v_gene: TRBV12-3/TRBV12-4
j_gene: TRBJ1-1
d_gene: -
CDR3nt: TGTGCCAGCAGTTTGTTCGGGGATGGTGAAGCTTTCTTT
CDR3aa: CASSLFGDGEAFF

abundance: -
v_gene: TRBV12-3/TRBV12-4
j_gene: TRBJ1-2
d_gene: TRBD1
CDR3nt: TGTGCCAGCAGTGACAGGGACCGAAGGACCTTC
CDR3aa: CASSDRDRRTF

abundance: -
v_gene: TRBV7-3
j_gene: TRBJ2-5
d_gene: TRBD1
CDR3nt: TGTGCCAGCAGCCCAACAGGGGAACAAGAGACCCAGTACTTC
CDR3aa: CASSPTGEQETQYF

abundance: -
v_gene: TRBV15
j_gene: TRBJ2-7
d_gene: -
CDR3nt: TGTGCCACCAGCAGGGCTGGGACTTCAGGCGAGCAGTACTTC
CDR3aa: CATSRAGTSGEQYF

abundance: -
v_gene: TRBV19
j_gene: TRBJ1-1
d_gene: -
CDR3nt: TGTGCCAGTAGTCCTCGGACGGGGGGAGCTTTCTTT
CDR3aa: CASSPRTGGAFF

abundance: -
v_gene: TRBV10-1
j_gene: TRBJ2-5
d_gene: -
CDR3nt: TGCGCCAGCAGTGAGTCGACAAACCAAGAGACCCAGTACTTC
CDR3aa: CASSESTNQETQYF

abundance: -
v_gene: TRBV12-3/TRBV12-4
j_gene: TRBJ2-2
d_gene: -
CDR3nt: TGTGCCAGCAGCTTCAACACCGGGGAGCTGTTTTTT
CDR3aa: CASSFNTGELFF

abundance: -
v_gene: TRBV19
j_gene: TRBJ2-2
d_gene: TRBD1
CDR3nt: TGTGCCAGTAGCACCGGGACAGGGGCCACCGGGGAGCTGTTTTTT
CDR3aa: CASSTGTGATGELFF

abundance: -
v_gene: TRBV7-2
j_gene: TRBJ2-2
d_gene: -
CDR3nt: TGTGCCAGCACCGGACAAACTGCGAACACCGGGGAGCTGTTTTTT
CDR3aa: CASTGQTANTGELFF

abundance: -
v_gene: TRBV28
j_gene: TRBJ1-5
d_gene: TRBD1
CDR3nt: TGTGCCAGCAGGTACTATGACAGGGACAATCAGCCCCAGCATTTT
CDR3aa: CASRYYDRDNQPQHF

abundance: -
v_gene: TRBV6-6
j_gene: TRBJ2-2
d_gene: TRBD1
CDR3nt: TGTGCCAGCAGTTATTTCGGGACAGGGACTACCGGGGAGCTGTTTTTT
CDR3aa: CASSYFGTGTTGELFF

abundance: -
v_gene: TRBV7-2
j_gene: TRBJ1-1
d_gene: -
CDR3nt: TGTGCCAGCAGCTTTGGAGGGTTGAACACTGAAGCTTTCTTT
CDR3aa: CASSFGGLNTEAFF

abundance: once
v_gene: TRBV5-1
j_gene: TRBJ1-3
d_gene: -
CDR3nt: TGCGCCAGCAGCTACGACATCCAGGGCGGAAACACCATATATTTT
CDR3aa: CASSYDIQGGNTIYF

abundance: -
v_gene: TRBV27
j_gene: TRBJ1-2
d_gene: TRBD1
CDR3nt: TGTGCCAGCAGCGGACAGGGGGCTAACTATGGCTACACCTTC
CDR3aa: CASSGQGANYGYTF

abundance: -
v_gene: TRBV7-9
j_gene: TRBJ1-1
d_gene: -
CDR3nt: TGTGCCAGCAGCTTACCGCGGACAGAAGCTTTCTTT
CDR3aa: CASSLPRTEAFF

abundance: -
v_gene: TRBV19
j_gene: TRBJ1-5
d_gene: -
CDR3nt: TGTGCCAGTGGCCGGTCGACTTCCCCCCAGCATTTT
CDR3aa: CASGRSTSPQHF

abundance: -
v_gene: TRBV5-6
j_gene: TRBJ2-7
d_gene: TRBD2
CDR3nt: TGTGCCAGCAGCTACCGGGACTACCAAGCCTACGAGCAGTACTTC
CDR3aa: CASSYRDYQAYEQYF

abundance: -
v_gene: TRBV5-6
j_gene: TRBJ1-4
d_gene: TRBD1
CDR3nt: TGTGCCAGCAGCCGACAGGGGGCGAATGAAAAACTGTTTTTT
CDR3aa: CASSRQGANEKLFF

abundance: -
v_gene: TRBV28
j_gene: TRBJ1-2
d_gene: TRBD1
CDR3nt: TGTGCCAGCACCGGGACAGGGAGGTGGTATGGCTACACCTTC
CDR3aa: CASTGTGRWYGYTF

abundance: -
v_gene: TRBV11-2
j_gene: TRBJ1-1
d_gene: TRBD1
CDR3nt: TGTGCCAGCAGCCCGACAGGGGTGAACACTGAAGCTTTCTTT
CDR3aa: CASSPTGVNTEAFF

abundance: -
v_gene: TRBV3-1/TRBV3-2
j_gene: TRBJ1-5
d_gene: TRBD1
CDR3nt: TGTGCCAGCAGCCGAGGGACAGGGTCGATCAATCAGCCCCAGCATTTT
CDR3aa: CASSRGTGSINQPQHF

abundance: -
v_gene: TRBV2
j_gene: TRBJ2-3
d_gene: TRBD2
CDR3nt: TGTGCCAGCAGTGAAGCGGGAGGCGGGAGTGGCACAGATACGCAGTATTTT
CDR3aa: CASSEAGGGSGTDTQYF

abundance: -
v_gene: TRBV3-1/TRBV3-2
j_gene: TRBJ1-5
d_gene: -
CDR3nt: TGTGCCAGCAGCCAAGAAGGGGGGGGGCGAGGCAATCAGCCCCAGCATTTT
CDR3aa: CASSQEGGGRGNQPQHF

abundance: -
v_gene: TRBV6-5
j_gene: TRBJ1-2
d_gene: TRBD1
CDR3nt: TGTGCCAGCATGACAGGGTCCAACTATGGCTACACCTTC
CDR3aa: CASMTGSNYGYTF

abundance: -
v_gene: TRBV7-9
j_gene: TRBJ2-7
d_gene: -
CDR3nt: TGTGCCAGCAGCTTAGAGGCAGGGTTCCACGAGCAGTACTTC
CDR3aa: CASSLEAGFHEQYF

abundance: once
v_gene: TRBV5-6
j_gene: TRBJ2-7
d_gene: -
CDR3nt: TGTGCCAGCAGCCTGGATAATGGGACTCCCCGAGGCTACGAGCAGTACTTC
CDR3aa: CASSLDNGTPRGYEQYF

abundance: few
v_gene: TRBV18
j_gene: TRBJ1-4
d_gene: -
CDR3nt: TGTGCCAGCTCACCGCCCATCCGGGGAGCTAATGAAAAACTGTTTTTT
CDR3aa: CASSPPIRGANEKLFF

abundance: -
v_gene: TRBV5-4
j_gene: TRBJ1-2
d_gene: -
CDR3nt: TGTGCCAGCAGGTATCAGTTCGACTATGGCTACACCTTC
CDR3aa: CASRYQFDYGYTF

abundance: -
v_gene: TRBV7-9
j_gene: TRBJ2-7
d_gene: -
CDR3nt: TGTGCCAGCAGTTCAGGGGTGTACGAGCAGTACTTC
CDR3aa: CASSSGVYEQYF

abundance: -
v_gene: TRBV4-1
j_gene: TRBJ2-3
d_gene: -
CDR3nt: TGCGCCAGCAGCCAAGGTCGAAGCGGATACACAGATACGCAGTATTTT
CDR3aa: CASSQGRSGYTDTQYF

abundance: -
v_gene: TRBV28
j_gene: TRBJ1-2
d_gene: -
CDR3nt: TGTGCCAGCAGCAAAGGCTCAGGGAACTATGGCTACACCTTC
CDR3aa: CASSKGSGNYGYTF

abundance: -
v_gene: TRBV3-1/TRBV3-2
j_gene: TRBJ2-6
d_gene: TRBD1
CDR3nt: TGTGCCAGCAGCCAAAAACGGACAGGCCAGCCCGGGGCCAACGTCCTGACTTTC
CDR3aa: CASSQKRTGQPGANVLTF

abundance: -
v_gene: TRBV4-2
j_gene: TRBJ1-6
d_gene: -
CDR3nt: TGTGCCAGCCGCGAACAGGGTTTCGGATCCTCACCCCTCCACTTT
CDR3aa: CASREQGFGSSPLHF

abundance: -
v_gene: TRBV3-1/TRBV3-2
j_gene: TRBJ2-3
d_gene: -
CDR3nt: TGTGCCAGCACGGGCACAGATACGCAGTATTTT
CDR3aa: CASTGTDTQYF

abundance: -
v_gene: TRBV24-1
j_gene: TRBJ2-5
d_gene: -
CDR3nt: TGTGCCCCTTGGGCCCCCGAAGAGACCCAGTACTTC
CDR3aa: CAPWAPEETQYF

abundance: -
v_gene: TRBV5-1
j_gene: TRBJ2-2
d_gene: TRBD1
CDR3nt: TGCGCCAGCAGTTTAGACAGGGGAAGCACCGGGGAGCTGTTTTTT
CDR3aa: CASSLDRGSTGELFF

abundance: -
v_gene: TRBV5-1
j_gene: TRBJ1-1
d_gene: -
CDR3nt: TGCGCCAGCAGGGTAGGGGACACTGAAGCTTTCTTT
CDR3aa: CASRVGDTEAFF

abundance: -
v_gene: TRBV4-1
j_gene: TRBJ2-5
d_gene: -
CDR3nt: TGCGCCAGCAGCCAAGATCCGCACAGAGAGACCCAGTACTTC
CDR3aa: CASSQDPHRETQYF

abundance: -
v_gene: TRBV21-1
j_gene: TRBJ1-5
d_gene: -
CDR3nt: TGTGCCAGCAGCAAAGCGCAAAGGGGGCAGGATAGTGGCAATCAGCCCCAGCATTTT
CDR3aa: CASSKAQRGQDSGNQPQHF

abundance: -
v_gene: TRBV28
j_gene: TRBJ1-1
d_gene: -
CDR3nt: TGTGCCAGCAGTCTCCGGGGGGCCGGGCACGCTGAAGCTTTCTTT
CDR3aa: CASSLRGAGHAEAFF

abundance: -
v_gene: TRBV28
j_gene: TRBJ2-7
d_gene: -
CDR3nt: TGTGCCAGCAGTCTGACCCGACAGAACTGGTACGAGCAGTACTTC
CDR3aa: CASSLTRQNWYEQYF

abundance: -
v_gene: TRBV5-4
j_gene: TRBJ2-2
d_gene: TRBD1
CDR3nt: TGTGCCAGCAGCCGGACAGGAGGGAACACCGGGGAGCTGTTTTTT
CDR3aa: CASSRTGGNTGELFF

abundance: -
v_gene: TRBV30
j_gene: TRBJ2-7
d_gene: -
CDR3nt: TGTGCCTGGAGCCGGGACAACTCCTACGAGCAGTACTTC
CDR3aa: CAWSRDNSYEQYF

abundance: -
v_gene: TRBV13
j_gene: TRBJ2-2
d_gene: -
CDR3nt: TGTGCCAGCAGCTTATCATTGGGGCAGGGCACCGGGGAGCTGTTTTTT
CDR3aa: CASSLSLGQGTGELFF

abundance: -
v_gene: TRBV7-3
j_gene: TRBJ2-1
d_gene: -
CDR3nt: TGTGCCAGCAGCTTAACCGGGGGGACACTCAATGAGCAGTTCTTC
CDR3aa: CASSLTGGTLNEQFF

abundance: -
v_gene: TRBV7-2
j_gene: TRBJ1-6
d_gene: -
CDR3nt: TGTGCCAGCAGCTTAATCTCAGGGGAGAATTCACCCCTCCACTTT
CDR3aa: CASSLISGENSPLHF

abundance: -
v_gene: TRBV10-3
j_gene: TRBJ1-6
d_gene: -
CDR3nt: TGTGCCATCAGTGATGACAGCGACAATTCACCCCTCCACTTT
CDR3aa: CAISDDSDNSPLHF